This T cell receptor (beta chain) was sequenced during a study of blood T cell repertoires in COVID-19. Study-wide context: Samples taken during acute and convalescent COVID-19 were collected in the United States, Italy and Spain.

Source study methods: Using reference gene primer amplification, nucleated cell counts were estimated. Using immunoSEQ multiplex PCR, the repertoire was profiled, and TCRdb retains in-frame clones only, with some absent. V and J calls and clone size are those listed in that table; D and trimming were worked out from the DNA. The top ten clones hold approximately 25% of a sample with approximately 94,000 clones, around 84% of them seen once. Germline V lookup: CDR1 KGHSH, CDR2 LQKENI. With V trimmed by 3 bases and J by 1 base, 5 bases remained unmatched. CDR3 size: 15 residues. This rearrangement joins TRBV18 to TRBJ1-1; 7 nucleotides align to TRBD1. This receptor was identified in a man aged 60-69 years with acute or convalescent COVID-19. The sequenced sample was peripheral blood. The CDR3 is CASSPRDRANTEAFF. CDR3 nucleotide sequence: TGTGCCAGCTCACCTAGAGACAGGGCGAACACTGAAGCTTTCTTT.